One and the same sample provided the 24 T cell receptor beta chains below, sequenced in a study of T cell changes during pregnancy in multiple sclerosis. Profiling relied on immunoSEQ multiplex PCR, and the TCRdb table lists in-frame clones only, not all of them. The table records tens of thousands of clones, just under 95% of them present only once. The specimen was peripheral blood, collected in the second trimester of pregnancy. The receptors were gathered from a female donor with multiple sclerosis, enrolled in a pregnancy study.

This clone was picked up one time. This sequence joins TRBV6-4 and TRBJ1-2, with D perhaps matching TRBD1 (6 bases). Trimming cost V 6 bases and J 2 bases, with 16 bases left between them. The CDR3 loop spans 15 amino acids. Germline CDR1 is MRHNA and CDR2 is SNTAGT. The CDR3 loop reads CASRRGQNLNYGYTF. In nucleotides, the CDR3 is TGTGCCAGCAGGAGAGGACAGAACCTCAACTATGGCTACACCTTC.

The gene calls are TRBV11-3 and TRBJ1-4; D possibly corresponds to TRBD1 (5 bases). CDR1 and CDR2 (germline): SGHNT, YENEEA. V was pared by 5 bases and J by 5 bases, with 18 bases between. CDR3 length equals 16 residues. The CDR3 protein is CASSHPTQGPNEKLFF. The CDR3 region has the DNA TGTGCCAGCAGCCACCCCACGCAGGGCCCAAATGAAAAACTGTTTTTT.

The gene calls are TRBV4-1 and TRBJ2-7; weak D call: TRBD1 (5 bases). The V end lost 1 base, the J end lost 0 bases, and 7 bases lay between the germline ends. Germline V gene lookup returns CDR1 MGHRA and CDR2 YSYEKL. The CDR3 sequence is 14 residues long. The CDR3 reads CASSQGGSSYEQYF. Here the CDR3 DNA reads TGCGCCAGCAGCCAAGGGGGCAGCTCCTACGAGCAGTACTTC.

The chain carries TRBV28 and TRBJ2-7; D gene uncertain. This CDR3 region has 11 residues. Trimming removed 7 bases at V and 6 bases at J, with 10 bases between. Germline values: CDR1 MDHEN, CDR2 SYDVKM. The CDR3 DNA follows: TGTGCCAGCACCACAACGGGCGAGCAGTACTTC. It is translated as CASTTTGEQYF.

The V gene is TRBV28, the J gene TRBJ1-1; possible D gene TRBD1, 6 bases. Germline V CDR1 and CDR2: MDHEN, SYDVKM. V was pared by 7 bases and J by 6 bases, with 15 bases between. This CDR3 spans 13 amino acids. This chain's CDR3 is CASTITGFSEAFF. CDR3 sequence (DNA): TGTGCCAGCACTATAACAGGGTTTTCTGAAGCTTTCTTT.

The chain employs TRBV29-1 and TRBJ2-1, with TRBD2 matching 16 bases. V was pared by 3 bases and J by 6 bases, with 5 bases of the junction left unmatched. This CDR3 is 16 amino acids long. Germline V gives CDR1 SQVTM, CDR2 ANQGSEA. DNA for the CDR3: TGCAGCGTTGAGGGACTAGCGGGAGGGCGGTTCAATGAGCAGTTCTTC. Amino acid sequence: CSVEGLAGGRFNEQFF.

This clone was found once. V usage is TRBV2 and J usage is TRBJ1-5; unclear D gene. The CDR3 extends over 15 amino acids. Germline V gene data show CDR1 as SNHLY and CDR2 as FYNNEI. V was clipped by 4 bases and J by 0 bases, with 10 bases between them. CDR3 nucleotides: TGTGCCAGCAGTGTACGGAGGTTTAGCAATCAGCCCCAGCATTTT. It codes for CASSVRRFSNQPQHF.

The rearrangement links TRBV30 to TRBJ1-2; 7 nucleotides match TRBD1. Germline V gene data show CDR1 as GTSNPN and CDR2 as SVGIG (reference sequence). CDR3 size: 12 residues. V shed 7 bases, J shed 4 bases, and the junction held 6 bases outside the gene matches. The CDR3 coding sequence is TGTGCCTCGGACAGGCTCGTCTATGGCTACACCTTC. Protein sequence: CASDRLVYGYTF.

The chain couples TRBV6-1 to TRBJ1-1, with unresolved D. The CDR3 runs to 15 residues. Trimming left V 6 bases short and J 3 bases short, with 17 bases between. The germline CDR1 and CDR2 sequences are MNHNS and SASEGT. The CDR3 protein is CASSLIMTLDTEAFF. The CDR3 nucleotides are TGTGCCAGCAGCCTAATAATGACTCTCGACACTGAAGCTTTCTTT.

The chain uses TRBV27 and TRBJ1-2, with TRBD1 matching 11 bases. V trimming: 2 bases; J trimming: 7 bases; junction bases outside the gene matches: 12. This CDR3 has 17 amino acids. Germline CDR1 and CDR2: MNHEY and SMNVEV (reference sequence). CDR3 sequence (DNA): TGTGCCAGCAGTTTAGGCTTCCGGACAGGGGGCGCGAGTGGCTACACCTTC. It is translated as CASSLGFRTGGASGYTF.

This clone was picked up one time. This chain joins TRBV5-5 and TRBJ2-5; 7 nucleotides line up with TRBD1. Germline V gene lookup returns CDR1 SGHKS and CDR2 YYEKEE (reference sequence). Trimming cost V 6 bases and J 2 bases; bases outside gene matches: 10. The CDR3 has 15 amino acids. DNA of the CDR3: TGTGCCAGCAACAAAAGACAGGGCTCTCAAGAGACCCAGTACTTC. Translating gives CASNKRQGSQETQYF.

This chain uses TRBV9 with TRBJ2-5; 9 nucleotides match TRBD2. The CDR3 consists of 15 residues. In germline, CDR1 is SGDLS, CDR2 YYNGEE. The V segment lost 6 bases and the J segment 2 bases; nucleotides outside the gene matches: 8. CDR3 amino acids: CASNPSGGSQETQYF. CDR3 bases: TGTGCCAGCAACCCCAGCGGGGGGTCTCAAGAGACCCAGTACTTC.

The chain combines TRBV27 with TRBJ2-2; 7 bases fit TRBD1. Looked up from germline, CDR1 is MNHEY and CDR2 is SMNVEV (reference sequence). The CDR3 contains 13 residues. V lost 6 bases, J lost 7 bases, and 5 bases stayed unmatched. CDR3 residues: CASSPDRVGELFF. CDR3 nucleotide sequence: TGTGCCAGCAGCCCCGACAGGGTCGGGGAGCTGTTTTTT.

The rearrangement uses TRBV7-9 and TRBJ1-3; perhaps TRBD1 as D (5 bases). V lost 5 bases and J lost 0, with 14 bases in between. Germline V gene data show CDR1 as SEHNR and CDR2 as FQNEAQ (reference sequence). The CDR3 totals 16 residues. The CDR3 sequence: CASSPETASSGNTIYF. As DNA, the CDR3 is TGTGCCAGCAGCCCAGAGACAGCCAGCTCTGGAAACACCATATATTTT.

The chain has TRBV19 and TRBJ2-7; 9 bases match TRBD2. Losses at the gene ends were 3 bases for V and 5 bases for J; bases not matched to a gene: 2. The CDR3 spans 13 residues. Per germline, CDR1 LNHDA and CDR2 SQIVND (reference sequence). CDR3 nucleotides: TGTGCCAGTAGTATGGCGGGGGGGGACGAGCAGTACTTC. Residues: CASSMAGGDEQYF.

The chain couples TRBV7-2 to TRBJ1-1; a weak D match, TRBD1 (5 bases). Germline V gene data show CDR1 as SGHTA and CDR2 as FQGNSA. V lost 8 bases and J lost 0, with 13 bases in between. The CDR3 is 14 amino acids. The CDR3 DNA sequence: TGTGCCAGCTTTGCATCCAGGGTGAACACTGAAGCTTTCTTT. Its protein product is CASFASRVNTEAFF.

The chain combines TRBV15 with TRBJ2-1, with 10 bases fitting TRBD1. The ends lost 4 bases at V and 6 bases at J; junction bases unmatched: 3. From germline, CDR1 is LNHNV and CDR2 YYDKDF (reference sequence). The CDR3 consists of 14 residues. The CDR3 reads CATSTGDRGNEQFF. DNA for the CDR3: TGTGCCACCAGCACCGGGGACAGGGGCAATGAGCAGTTCTTC.

The chain combines TRBV18 with TRBJ2-3, with 7 bases fitting TRBD2. J gave up 0 bases and V 3 bases, and 9 bases lay outside the gene matches. Germline lookup yields CDR1 KGHSH and CDR2 LQKENI. There are 17 residues in the CDR3. The CDR3 DNA sequence: TGTGCCAGCTCACCCTGGCTAGCGGACACTAGCACAGATACGCAGTATTTT. This translates into CASSPWLADTSTDTQYF.

The chain employs TRBV18 and TRBJ2-7; 10 bases align to TRBD2. V trimming: 2 bases; J trimming: 5 bases; junction bases outside the gene matches: 6. This CDR3 contains 15 residues. In germline, CDR1 is KGHSH, CDR2 LQKENI. CDR3 nucleotides: TGTGCCAGCTCACCATCAAGCGGGAGGGCGAACGAGCAGTACTTC. It encodes CASSPSSGRANEQYF.

This chain joins TRBV15 and TRBJ1-5; D ambiguous. The CDR3 contains 12 residues. CDR1 and CDR2 (germline): LNHNV, YYDKDF (reference sequence). V dropped 5 bases and J dropped 2 bases, with 4 bases sitting between them. The DNA of the CDR3 is TGTGCCACCAGCCGGGGCAATCAGCCCCAGCATTTT. This translates into CATSRGNQPQHF.

The rearrangement uses TRBV7-7 and TRBJ2-2; 7 bases agree with TRBD1. This CDR3 has 14 residues. The V gene's germline CDR1 is SSHAT and CDR2 FNYEAQ (reference sequence). Trimming removed 5 bases from V and 4 bases from J; junction bases left unmatched: 4. This chain's CDR3 is CASSRTGVTGELFF. The CDR3 DNA follows: TGTGCCAGCAGCCGAACAGGGGTCACCGGGGAGCTGTTTTTT.

The rearrangement joins TRBV29-1 to TRBJ1-1, with D possibly matching TRBD1 (5 bases). This CDR3 contains 11 residues. CDR1 and CDR2 (germline): SQVTM, ANQGSEA. V was shortened by 7 bases and J by 4 bases, with 10 bases between the two germline ends. CDR3 protein: CSARVATEAFF. CDR3 DNA sequence: TGCAGCGCCAGGGTGGCCACTGAAGCTTTCTTT.

The chain joins TRBV6-1 to TRBJ1-1; 8 bases are a match to TRBD1. The CDR3 consists of 17 residues. V lost 2 bases to trimming and J lost 7 bases; unmatched junction nucleotides: 15. CDR1 is MNHNS, CDR2 SASEGT, per germline. In DNA form, the CDR3 reads TGTGCCAGCAGTGAATGGTTGACAGGGGTAATTTTGGGTGAAGCTTTCTTT. Amino acids: CASSEWLTGVILGEAFF.

The chain combines TRBV5-1 with TRBJ2-1, with 7 bases matching TRBD2. CDR1 and CDR2 from the germline V gene are SGHRS and YFSETQ. The CDR3 length is 15 residues. The J segment lost 5 bases and the V segment lost 2 bases, leaving 7 bases of the junction unmatched. The CDR3 is CASSFWGRADNEQFF. The CDR3 DNA reads as TGCGCCAGCAGCTTTTGGGGGAGGGCCGACAATGAGCAGTTCTTC. The whole variable domain, filled in from reference TRBV5-1 and TRBJ2-1, reads KAGVTQTPRYLIKTRGQQVTLSCSPISGHRSVSWYQQTPGQGLQFLFEYFSETQRNKGNFPGRFSGRQFSNSRSEMNVSTLELGDSALYLCASSFWGRADNEQFFGPGTRLTVL.